The 22 T cell receptor beta chains reported below all come from one sample, sequenced in a study of blood T cell repertoires in COVID-19. TCRdb's copy holds only in-frame clones and misses some; the assay was immunoSEQ multiplex PCR. The sample has around 240,000 clones; just under 85% are singletons. Material for sequencing was peripheral blood. The source of these receptors is a woman of 80 years or more with acute or convalescent COVID-19.

The chain recombines TRBV11-2 with TRBJ1-6; D gene ambiguous. The germline V gene has CDR1 SGHAT and CDR2 FQNNGV. Trimming stripped 5 bases from V and 10 bases from J, with 15 bases between. The length of the CDR3 is 14 residues. This CDR3 is CASSQGPSGSPLHF. The DNA for the CDR3 is TGTGCCAGCAGCCAAGGTCCCTCGGGATCACCCCTCCACTTT.

The chain couples TRBV2 to TRBJ2-1; 10 nucleotides align to TRBD2. In germline, CDR1 is SNHLY, CDR2 FYNNEI. V was clipped by 4 bases and J by 2 bases; unmatched bases: 8. This CDR3 is 17 amino acids long. CDR3 nucleotides: TGTGCCAGCAGTGCCCAAGTAGCGGGAGGCGCCTACAATGAGCAGTTCTTC. Its protein product is CASSAQVAGGAYNEQFF.

This sequence joins TRBV4-3 and TRBJ2-3; D is unclear. Trimming pared 0 bases from V and 1 base from J, leaving 5 bases between. The CDR3 contains 14 residues. Germline V gives CDR1 LGHNA, CDR2 YSLEER. CDR3 residues: CASSQELRTDTQYF. CDR3 coding DNA: TGCGCCAGCAGCCAAGAACTCCGCACAGATACGCAGTATTTT.

The V and J genes are TRBV6-2 or TRBV6-3 and TRBJ1-1; D call uncertain. Trimming shortened V by 0 bases and J by 1 base, and 6 bases separated the two germline ends. This CDR3 contains 14 residues. In germline, CDR1 is MNHEY, CDR2 SVGEGT. The CDR3, as DNA: TGTGCCAGCAGTTACTCGGAGGAGAACACTGAAGCTTTCTTT. This translates into CASSYSEENTEAFF.

This clone was seen only a few times. Here the CDR3 reads CAISETGTSDAYEQYF. In nucleotides, the CDR3 is TGTGCCATCAGTGAGACCGGGACTAGCGACGCCTACGAGCAGTACTTC. The chain combines TRBV10-3 with TRBJ2-7; the match to TRBD2 covers 10 bases. Looked up from germline, CDR1 is ENHRY and CDR2 is SYGVKD. This CDR3 is 16 amino acids long. Trimming took 2 bases from V and 2 from J; bases not matched to a gene: 6.

The genes are TRBV5-4 and TRBJ2-3, with no clear D. CDR3 length equals 13 residues. Between the trimmed V and J ends, which lost 4 bases and 6 bases, there was a span of 12 bases. Per germline, CDR1 SGHNT and CDR2 YYREEE (reference sequence). CDR3: CASSRSIPDTQYF. DNA for the CDR3: TGTGCCAGCAGCCGGAGTATTCCCGATACGCAGTATTTT.

The chain is built from TRBV4-3 and TRBJ2-4; no clear D. V shed 0 bases and J shed 0 bases, with 6 bases lying between them. Germline assignment: CDR1 LGHNA and CDR2 YSLEER. This CDR3 contains 15 residues. CDR3 in amino acids: CASSQDTVAKNIQYF. The CDR3 nucleotides are TGCGCCAGCAGCCAAGATACAGTAGCCAAAAACATTCAGTACTTC.

This sequence joins TRBV5-1 and TRBJ2-3; 7 bases are a match to TRBD2. The CDR3 sequence is 15 residues long. Germline values: CDR1 SGHRS, CDR2 YFSETQ. The V gene end was trimmed by 0 bases and the J gene end by 4 bases; junction bases not matched to a gene: 5. The CDR3 nucleotides read TGCGCCAGCAGCTTGGCCAGCGGGGCGGCAGATACGCAGTATTTT. Its protein product is CASSLASGAADTQYF. Full variable domain (outside the CDR3, taken from reference TRBV5-1 and TRBJ2-3): KAGVTQTPRYLIKTRGQQVTLSCSPISGHRSVSWYQQTPGQGLQFLFEYFSETQRNKGNFPGRFSGRQFSNSRSEMNVSTLELGDSALYLCASSLASGAADTQYFGPGTRLTVL.

This sequence joins TRBV7-2 and TRBJ2-1, with 8 bases aligning to TRBD1. From germline, CDR1 is SGHTA and CDR2 FQGNSA. The length of the CDR3 is 14 residues. The ends lost 3 bases at V and 9 bases at J; junction bases unmatched: 7. Here the CDR3 DNA reads TGTGCCAGCAGCTTTCGTGGACAGGGTATTGAGCAGTTCTTC. Residues: CASSFRGQGIEQFF.

The V and J genes are TRBV7-9 and TRBJ2-4; TRBD1 matches 10 bases. The V gene end was trimmed by 5 bases and the J gene end by 10 bases; junction bases not matched to a gene: 8. This CDR3 comprises 14 residues. Per the germline V gene, CDR1 is SEHNR and CDR2 is FQNEAQ (reference sequence). As DNA, the CDR3 is TGTGCCAGCAGCCGGGACAGGGGACTTGAGATTCAGTACTTC. Amino acid sequence: CASSRDRGLEIQYF.

This chain links TRBV6-5 with TRBJ1-2; 8 bases align to TRBD1. The CDR3 totals 16 residues. Germline assignment: CDR1 MNHEY and CDR2 SVGAGI. V gave up 4 bases and J gave up 4 bases; unmatched junction bases: 11. CDR3: CASSSTRQGRAYGYTF. In DNA form, the CDR3 reads TGTGCCAGCAGTTCCACCCGACAGGGGCGGGCCTATGGCTACACCTTC.

The rearrangement uses TRBV5-1 and TRBJ2-7, with 12 nucleotides matching TRBD2. The germline V gene has CDR1 SGHRS and CDR2 YFSETQ. J lost 4 bases, V lost 4 bases, and 6 bases had no gene match. This CDR3 comprises 15 residues. The CDR3 protein is CASSTGTSGPYEQYF. In DNA form, the CDR3 reads TGCGCCAGCAGCACTGGGACTAGCGGGCCATACGAGCAGTACTTC.

This chain links TRBV7-2 with TRBJ2-7; 7 nucleotides line up with TRBD1. Germline CDR1 SGHTA, CDR2 FQGNSA. J gave up 0 bases and V 4 bases, and 6 bases lay outside the gene matches. The CDR3 spans 15 residues. The CDR3, as DNA: TGTGCCAGCAGCTGGATACAGGGGAGCTCCTACGAGCAGTACTTC. It is translated as CASSWIQGSSYEQYF.

The rearrangement links TRBV5-1 to TRBJ1-5; no clear D. The CDR3 runs 14 residues. Trimming removed 5 bases from V and 7 bases from J, with 16 bases in between. Germline CDR1 SGHRS, CDR2 YFSETQ. The CDR3 is CASRSKSPRQPQHF. The CDR3 nucleotides read TGCGCCAGCAGATCCAAGAGCCCACGGCAGCCCCAGCATTTT.

The rearrangement uses TRBV7-9 and TRBJ2-2; 10 bases map to TRBD2. V shed 6 bases, J shed 3 bases, and the junction held 7 bases outside the gene matches. Germline CDR1 and CDR2: SEHNR and FQNEAQ (reference sequence). The length of the CDR3 is 16 residues. For the CDR3, the DNA is TGTGCCAGCAGTTCCCAACTAGCGGGGTACACCGGGGAGCTGTTTTTT. Translation gives CASSSQLAGYTGELFF.

The V call is TRBV20-1, the J call TRBJ2-7; D ambiguous. Germline V CDR1 and CDR2: DFQATT, SNEGSKA (reference sequence). Trimming stripped 5 bases from V and 3 bases from J, with 8 bases between. The CDR3 is 11 residues long. CDR3 protein: CSAPAGYEQYF. In DNA, the CDR3 is TGCAGTGCTCCCGCAGGCTACGAGCAGTACTTC.

The chain uses TRBV27 and TRBJ2-2, with 12 nucleotides matching TRBD1. The CDR3 consists of 18 residues. Germline trimming cut 2 bases from V and 7 bases from J; bases unmatched to any gene: 11. CDR1 MNHEY and CDR2 SMNVEV come from the germline V gene (reference sequence). The CDR3 bases are TGTGCCAGCAGTTTAGGCTTTGGGACAGGGGGCGCCGGCGGGGAGCTGTTTTTT. This codes for CASSLGFGTGGAGGELFF.

This clone has more than one count but fewer than ten. V and J are TRBV11-2 and TRBJ2-7, with 11 bases fitting TRBD2. The CDR3 contains 16 residues. V dropped 5 bases and J dropped 2; count of bases not matched to a gene: 8. Per the germline V gene, CDR1 is SGHAT and CDR2 is FQNNGV. The CDR3 region is CASSGGKGLAAYEQYF. CDR3 DNA sequence: TGTGCCAGCAGCGGAGGAAAGGGACTAGCGGCCTACGAGCAGTACTTC.

This clone was recorded a few times. The gene calls are TRBV11-2 and TRBJ2-7, with 11 bases matching TRBD2. The CDR3 contains 15 residues. The germline V gene has CDR1 SGHAT and CDR2 FQNNGV. The V segment lost 3 bases and the J segment 7 bases; nucleotides outside the gene matches: 8. The CDR3 DNA reads TGTGCCAGCAGCTTTCCTAAGACTAGCGGGGTAGAGCAGTACTTC. Translated, it gives CASSFPKTSGVEQYF.

The chain has TRBV6-1 and TRBJ2-7; TRBD1 matches at 8 bases. V trimming: 4 bases; J trimming: 2 bases; junction bases outside the gene matches: 10. The CDR3 has 16 residues. Germline CDR1 is MNHNS and CDR2 is SASEGT. This CDR3 reads CASSVTGTGLTYEQYF. Here the CDR3 DNA reads TGTGCCAGCAGTGTTACCGGGACAGGCCTTACCTACGAGCAGTACTTC.

The chain uses TRBV27 and TRBJ2-7; 8 bases match TRBD1. The V and J ends lost 5 bases and 4 bases, in that order; junction bases with no gene match: 16. The length of the CDR3 is 17 residues. CDR1 is MNHEY and CDR2 is SMNVEV in the germline V gene (reference sequence). The CDR3 DNA follows: TGTGCCAGCAGTCCTTCCGCCGATCAGGGGGCAAGATACGAGCAGTACTTC. This sequence encodes CASSPSADQGARYEQYF.

The chain uses TRBV27 and TRBJ1-2; 7 nucleotides match TRBD1. CDR3 length: 14 amino acids. Germline values: CDR1 MNHEY, CDR2 SMNVEV (reference sequence). J lost 8 bases, V lost 5 bases, and 11 bases had no gene match. The CDR3 spells CASSRQGTEGGYTF. The DNA for the CDR3 is TGTGCCAGCAGTCGACAGGGAACCGAGGGCGGCTACACCTTC.